This T cell receptor beta chain was found in a study of human T cells and chemical hapten exposure. As originally analysed: The median was about 89,000 TCRs per sample, ranging roughly 23,224 to 690,600. TCRdb re-called the RACE reads through MiXCR, storing one row per CDR3 protein. The V and J calls and clone size are TCRdb's, not the authors'. The table has over 35,000 distinct CDR3 sequences, around 8.9% seen once. The CDR3 contains 11 residues. Germline loops: CDR1 SGDLS, CDR2 YYNGEE. Trimming cost V 3 bases and J 15 bases, with 13 bases left between them. This clonotype was detected a few times. Time point: patch test 2, 6 weeks after DPC sensitization. Described treatment: therapeutic diphenylcyclopropenone sensitization with weekly scalp DPC.

Here the sequenced sample was whole blood, taken in connection with sensitization to the hapten diphenylcyclopropenone (DPC). This clonotype was sampled from a woman in her thirties or forties with alopecia areata. Some clones in this sample may be carry-over from other donors' samples. The rearrangement links TRBV9 to TRBJ2-1; D is possibly TRBD1 (6 bases). CDR3 residues: CASSGRGLRFF. Written as DNA, the CDR3 is TGTGCCAGCAGCGGTAGGGGGTTGAGGTTCTTC.